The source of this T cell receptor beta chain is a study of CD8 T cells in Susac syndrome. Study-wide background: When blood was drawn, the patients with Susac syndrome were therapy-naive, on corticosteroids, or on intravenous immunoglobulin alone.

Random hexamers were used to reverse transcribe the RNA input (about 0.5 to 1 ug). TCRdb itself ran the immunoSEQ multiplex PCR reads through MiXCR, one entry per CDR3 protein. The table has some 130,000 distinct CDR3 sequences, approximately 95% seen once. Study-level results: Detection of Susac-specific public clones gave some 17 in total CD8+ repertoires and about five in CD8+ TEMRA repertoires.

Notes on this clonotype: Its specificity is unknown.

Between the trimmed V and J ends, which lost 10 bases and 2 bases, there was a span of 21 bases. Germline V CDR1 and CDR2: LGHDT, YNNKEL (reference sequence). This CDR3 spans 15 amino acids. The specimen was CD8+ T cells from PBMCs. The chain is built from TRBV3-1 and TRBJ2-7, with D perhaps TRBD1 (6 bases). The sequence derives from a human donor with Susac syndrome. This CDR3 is CANPNRTGRTYEQYF. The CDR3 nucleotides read TGTGCCAACCCCAACCGCACAGGGAGAACCTACGAGCAGTACTTC.